This TCR beta chain was documented in a study of early T cells in non-severe SARS-CoV-2 infection. Germline lookup yields CDR1 MDHEN and CDR2 SYDVKM. Trimming took 5 bases from V and 3 from J, leaving 13 bases between them. CDR3 length: 15 amino acids. MiXCR was run by TCRdb on the 5' RACE reads, yielding one entry per CDR3 protein. The sample contains 45,000 to 75,000 distinct CDR3 sequences, roughly an eighth of which appear only once. V gene TRBV28 combines with J gene TRBJ2-2; tentatively, D is TRBD2 (5 bases). The TCR was taken from an adult who was a healthcare worker with PCR-confirmed SARS-CoV-2 infection or an uninfected control (not recorded which). The material sequenced was whole blood. The CDR3 loop is CASSALGLYTGELFF. For the CDR3, the DNA is TGTGCCAGCAGTGCCCTAGGACTGTACACCGGGGAGCTGTTTTTT. Filled out from reference TRBV28 and TRBJ2-2, the complete variable domain reads DVKVTQSSRYLVKRTGEKVFLECVQDMDHENMFWYRQDPGLGLRLIYFSYDVKMKEKGDIPEGYSVSREKKERFSLILESASTNQTSMYLCASSALGLYTGELFFGEGSRLTVL.